This TCR beta chain was recorded in a study of T cell clusters in autoimmune cytopenias. TRB was amplified by touch-down multiplex PCR, primer pools A and B combined. TCRdb re-called the multiplex PCR reads; one entry per CDR3 protein, DNA not given. Listed are roughly 6,600 distinct CDR3 sequences; around 5% falls within the top ten. Each sample's input was roughly 250 ng genomic DNA, some 38,000 genome equivalents. Germline CDR1 SQVTM, CDR2 ANQGSEA. The CDR3 has 14 residues. By frequency, this clonotype is medium-sized. The same sample was also studied in work on T cell repertoires in aging, cancer and after chemotherapy. That paper adds: Clear clonal overlap appeared across healthy donor samples taken over several months to years. Around 8.8 million TCR reads made up the full dataset. Rebound thymic output was suggested by rising median generation probability during chemotherapy in each cancer cohort.

This clonotype was sampled from a human donor in good health. The gene calls are TRBV29-1 and TRBJ2-7; TCRdb lists TRBD2, though no DNA is available to test this call. Sequenced input: peripheral blood. CDR3 sequence reads: CSVVFERTAYEQYF.